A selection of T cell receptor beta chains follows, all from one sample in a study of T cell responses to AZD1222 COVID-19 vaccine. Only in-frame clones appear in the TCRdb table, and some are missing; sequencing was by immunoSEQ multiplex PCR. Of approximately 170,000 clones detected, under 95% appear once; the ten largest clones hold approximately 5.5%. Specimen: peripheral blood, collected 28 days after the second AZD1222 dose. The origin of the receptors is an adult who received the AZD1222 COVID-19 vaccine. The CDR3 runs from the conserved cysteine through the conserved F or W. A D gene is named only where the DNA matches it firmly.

CDR3 protein: CASSYLGLADHSYEQYF
CDR3 DNA: TGTGCCAGCAGTTACCTGGGACTAGCGGATCACTCCTACGAGCAGTACTTC
J gene: TRBJ2-7
V gene: TRBV6-2/TRBV6-3
D gene: TRBD2

CDR3 protein: CASSEGGPWGNQPQHF
CDR3 DNA: TGTGCCAGCAGTGAAGGGGGACCGTGGGGTAATCAGCCCCAGCATTTT
J gene: TRBJ1-5
V gene: TRBV6-1
D gene: -

CDR3 protein: CASSWRGVGSNQPQHF
CDR3 DNA: TGTGCCAGCAGTTGGCGGGGGGTCGGTAGCAATCAGCCCCAGCATTTT
J gene: TRBJ1-5
V gene: TRBV6-5
D gene: -

CDR3 protein: CASSLGSGSRNEQFF
CDR3 DNA: TGTGCCAGCAGCTTAGGTAGCGGGAGCCGAAATGAGCAGTTCTTC
J gene: TRBJ2-1
V gene: TRBV7-6
D gene: TRBD2

CDR3 protein: CASSLVASAGNYGYTF
CDR3 DNA: TGCGCCAGCAGCTTAGTTGCCTCCGCGGGGAACTATGGCTACACCTTC
J gene: TRBJ1-2
V gene: TRBV5-1
D gene: -

CDR3 protein: CASSVRAVLGNTIYF
CDR3 DNA: TGTGCCAGCAGCGTAAGGGCCGTCTTAGGAAACACCATATATTTT
J gene: TRBJ1-3
V gene: TRBV9
D gene: -

CDR3 protein: CASSFTGGNTEAFF
CDR3 DNA: TGCGCCAGCAGCTTTACAGGTGGCAACACTGAAGCTTTCTTT
J gene: TRBJ1-1
V gene: TRBV5-1
D gene: -

CDR3 protein: CASSQPPTDTQYF
CDR3 DNA: TGCGCCAGCAGCCAGCCCCCCACAGATACGCAGTATTTT
J gene: TRBJ2-3
V gene: TRBV4-3
D gene: -

CDR3 protein: CASSTWDRGSYEQYF
CDR3 DNA: TGTGCCAGCAGTACCTGGGACAGGGGGTCCTACGAGCAGTACTTC
J gene: TRBJ2-7
V gene: TRBV6-2/TRBV6-3
D gene: TRBD1

CDR3 protein: CASSPSRDSYEQYF
CDR3 DNA: TGTGCCAGCAGTCCGTCCCGGGACAGTTACGAGCAGTACTTC
J gene: TRBJ2-7
V gene: TRBV2
D gene: TRBD1